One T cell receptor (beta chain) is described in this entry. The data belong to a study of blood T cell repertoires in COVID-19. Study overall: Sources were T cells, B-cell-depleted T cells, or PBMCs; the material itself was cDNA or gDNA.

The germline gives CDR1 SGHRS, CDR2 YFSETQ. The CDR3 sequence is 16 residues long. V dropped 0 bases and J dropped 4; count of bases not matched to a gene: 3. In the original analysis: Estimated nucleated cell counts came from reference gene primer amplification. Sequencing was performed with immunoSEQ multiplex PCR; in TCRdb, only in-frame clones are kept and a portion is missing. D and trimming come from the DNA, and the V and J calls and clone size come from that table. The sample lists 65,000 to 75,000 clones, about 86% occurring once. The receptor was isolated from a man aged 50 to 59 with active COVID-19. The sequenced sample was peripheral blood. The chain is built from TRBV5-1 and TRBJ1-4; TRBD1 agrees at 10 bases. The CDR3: CASSLGGTGVNEKLFF. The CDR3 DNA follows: TGCGCCAGCAGCTTGGGAGGGACAGGGGTTAATGAAAAACTGTTTTTT.